The 26 T cell receptor beta chains listed next were all sequenced from one sample in a study of shared clonotypes between healthy human individuals. Naive CD8 populations comprised CD45RO-negative cells positively selected for CCR7, excluding terminally differentiated effector memory CD45RA+ cells. Assay: immunoSEQ multiplex PCR; the TCRdb copy retains only in-frame clones and omits some. The sample records around 700,000 clones, 92% being singletons. The sequenced sample was naive CD8+ T cells sorted from blood. Source of these receptors: a man between 25 and 39 years old in good health.

The rearrangement uses TRBV7-9 and TRBJ1-4; D not certain. CDR1 and CDR2 from the germline V gene are SEHNR and FQNEAQ (reference sequence). This CDR3 spans 16 amino acids. Trimming removed 1 base at V and 3 bases at J, with 12 bases between. The CDR3 here is CASSLGRGSSNEKLFF. The CDR3 DNA reads TGTGCCAGCAGCTTAGGGAGAGGGTCCTCTAATGAAAAACTGTTTTTT.

The rearrangement uses TRBV11-2 and TRBJ1-2, with D uncertain. Germline V gene data show CDR1 as SGHAT and CDR2 as FQNNGV. The germline V and J ends were trimmed by 2 bases and 2 bases, with 9 bases remaining between them. The CDR3 sequence is 14 residues long. CDR3 DNA: TGTGCCAGCAGCTTACAACCGGAAAACTATGGCTACACCTTC. Protein: CASSLQPENYGYTF. Full variable domain (rest looked up from reference TRBV11-2 and TRBJ1-2): EAGVAQSPRYKIIEKRQSVAFWCNPISGHATLYWYQQILGQGPKLLIQFQNNGVVDDSQLPKDRFSAERLKGVDSTLKIQPAKLEDSAVYLCASSLQPENYGYTFGSGTRLTVV.

The chain carries TRBV2 and TRBJ2-7, with TRBD2 matching 9 bases. The CDR3 consists of 12 residues. Germline trimming cut 7 bases from V and 6 bases from J; bases unmatched to any gene: 4. Germline V gene lookup returns CDR1 SNHLY and CDR2 FYNNEI. The CDR3 sequence: CASTASGVEQYF. As DNA, the CDR3 is TGTGCCAGCACTGCTAGCGGGGTCGAGCAGTACTTC.

The chain combines TRBV14 with TRBJ2-5; no firm D call. V gave up 0 bases and J gave up 0 bases, with 8 bases separating them. Germline V gives CDR1 SGHDN, CDR2 FVKESK. The CDR3 is 15 residues long. For the CDR3, the DNA is TGTGCCAGCAGCCAAGATGGTGGGTACCAAGAGACCCAGTACTTC. It encodes CASSQDGGYQETQYF. The complete variable domain, with remaining parts taken from reference TRBV14 and TRBJ2-5, reads EAGVTQFPSHSVIEKGQTVTLRCDPISGHDNLYWYRRVMGKEIKFLLHFVKESKQDESGMPNNRFLAERTGGTYSTLKVQPAELEDSGVYFCASSQDGGYQETQYFGPGTRLLVL.

The genes are TRBV15 and TRBJ2-3; 7 bases map to TRBD1. Germline CDR1 LNHNV, CDR2 YYDKDF (reference sequence). There are 18 residues in the CDR3. V was pared by 0 bases and J by 0 bases, with 9 bases of the junction left unmatched. CDR3 DNA: TGTGCCACCAGCAGAGAAGACAGGGTACGTCGTAGCACAGATACGCAGTATTTT. It translates to CATSREDRVRRSTDTQYF.

The genes are TRBV19 and TRBJ2-2, with 7 bases identical to TRBD1. The CDR3 covers 16 residues. Germline V gene lookup returns CDR1 LNHDA and CDR2 SQIVND (reference sequence). With 9 bases clipped from V and 3 bases from J, the junction kept 13 bases outside the gene matches. The CDR3 protein is CASELDRDSHTGELFF. DNA of the CDR3: TGTGCCAGCGAGTTGGACCGGGACAGCCACACCGGGGAGCTGTTTTTT.

The chain employs TRBV7-2 and TRBJ2-3; 7 positions agree with TRBD2. V was pared by 0 bases and J by 4 bases, with 7 bases of the junction left unmatched. The CDR3 runs to 16 residues. The germline V gene encodes CDR1 SGHTA and CDR2 FQGNSA. CDR3 sequence reads: CASSLAWGSGADTQYF. CDR3 nucleotide sequence: TGTGCCAGCAGCTTAGCGTGGGGGAGCGGGGCAGATACGCAGTATTTT.

J is TRBJ2-6 and V is TRBV28; D gene uncertain. Germline V gene data show CDR1 as MDHEN and CDR2 as SYDVKM. V was cut by 5 bases and J by 0 bases, with 8 bases left in between. There are 15 residues in the CDR3. The CDR3 protein is CASSQDVSGANVLTF. The CDR3 nucleotides are TGTGCCAGCAGTCAGGACGTCTCTGGGGCCAACGTCCTGACTTTC.

J is TRBJ2-1 and V is TRBV27; 8 bases fit TRBD2. CDR3 length: 15 residues. CDR1 is MNHEY and CDR2 is SMNVEV in the germline V gene (reference sequence). V gave up 3 bases and J gave up 8 bases; unmatched junction bases: 9. CDR3 sequence: CASSFEVAGRHEQFF. CDR3 nucleotides: TGTGCCAGCAGTTTCGAGGTAGCGGGAAGGCATGAGCAGTTCTTC.

The V call is TRBV7-6, the J call TRBJ2-7, with 7 nucleotides matching TRBD2. The ends lost 4 bases at V and 3 bases at J; junction bases unmatched: 9. The germline V gene has CDR1 SGHVS and CDR2 FNYEAQ. The CDR3 loop spans 15 amino acids. Here the CDR3 reads CASSSASGASYEQYF. The CDR3 DNA is TGTGCCAGCAGCTCCGCTAGCGGAGCCAGCTACGAGCAGTACTTC.

This clone was found a few times. V and J are TRBV16 and TRBJ1-5, with D maybe TRBD1 (6 bases). CDR1 is KGHSY and CDR2 is FQNENV in the germline V gene. The CDR3 sequence is 14 residues long. Trimming removed 1 base from V and 6 bases from J, with 10 bases in between. CDR3 loop: CASSQYGGGQPQHF. CDR3 sequence (DNA): TGTGCCAGCAGCCAATACGGGGGCGGTCAGCCCCAGCATTTT.

The chain carries TRBV11-2 and TRBJ2-7; 9 bases agree with TRBD2. Germline CDR1 SGHAT, CDR2 FQNNGV. The junction had 3 bases not matched to a gene; V was cut back by 1 base and J by 2 bases. The CDR3 extends over 15 amino acids. The CDR3 protein is CASSLVASGTYEQYF. CDR3 coding DNA: TGTGCCAGCAGCTTAGTGGCTAGCGGGACCTACGAGCAGTACTTC.

The genes are TRBV11-3 and TRBJ2-1, with 8 bases matching TRBD1. The CDR3 extends over 15 amino acids. J was trimmed by 5 bases and V by 5 bases; bases with no gene match: 8. Germline V gene sequence: CDR1 SGHNT, CDR2 YENEEA. The CDR3 bases are TGTGCCAGCAGCATCCGACAGGGGTTAAACAATGAGCAGTTCTTC. It encodes CASSIRQGLNNEQFF.

This clone has just a few counts. The chain is built from TRBV27 and TRBJ2-4; the match to TRBD1 covers 8 bases. The germline V gene has CDR1 MNHEY and CDR2 SMNVEV (reference sequence). With V trimmed by 7 bases and J by 6 bases, 14 bases remained unmatched. The CDR3 loop spans 16 amino acids. CDR3 sequence (DNA): TGTGCCAGCACGACTACAGGGGGAGTACTCGGAAACATTCAGTACTTC. This encodes CASTTTGGVLGNIQYF.

Notes on this clone: Compared with germline, one end of the junction differs, possibly owing to a read error. This chain links TRBV6-4 with TRBJ2-2; weak D call: TRBD2 (5 bases). Germline values: CDR1 MRHNA, CDR2 SNTAGT. The CDR3 totals 14 residues. CDR3 DNA sequence: TGTGCCAGCAGTGACTCGACGAACACCGGGGAGCTGCTTTTT. Residues: CASSDSTNTGELLF.

This clone was detected only once. The chain carries TRBV19 and TRBJ2-7; D is unresolved. CDR1 and CDR2 (germline): LNHDA, SQIVND (reference sequence). Trimming stripped 2 bases from V and 0 bases from J, with 11 bases between. CDR3 length: 15 amino acids. CDR3 bases: TGTGCCAGTAGTATATATGACGGGCCCTCCTACGAGCAGTACTTC. Translating it yields CASSIYDGPSYEQYF.

V is TRBV28 and J is TRBJ2-7; 11 positions match TRBD2. Germline CDR1 and CDR2: MDHEN and SYDVKM. The CDR3 sequence is 17 residues long. J lost 7 bases, V lost 4 bases, and 15 bases had no gene match. CDR3 nucleotide sequence: TGTGCCAGCAGTTCTGTAGCGGGAGGGACACCTTTTCGTGAGCAGTACTTC. Protein: CASSSVAGGTPFREQYF.

This sequence joins TRBV2 and TRBJ1-2; D is uncertain. Germline V lookup: CDR1 SNHLY, CDR2 FYNNEI. The CDR3 consists of 12 residues. V lost 6 bases and J 8 bases, leaving 13 bases between the germline ends. CDR3: CASRGSVGGYTF. DNA of the CDR3: TGTGCCAGCAGGGGATCGGTGGGCGGCTACACCTTC.

This chain links TRBV5-4 with TRBJ2-7; tentative D call: TRBD2 (6 bases). CDR3 size: 13 residues. Germline CDR1 is SGHNT and CDR2 is YYREEE (reference sequence). Trimming shortened V by 4 bases and J by 3 bases, and 11 bases separated the two germline ends. CDR3 nucleotides: TGTGCCAGCAGCGGAACTAGCAGCTACGAGCAGTACTTC. This encodes CASSGTSSYEQYF.

The chain joins TRBV7-8 to TRBJ2-1; D possibly corresponds to TRBD2 (5 bases). The germline CDR1 and CDR2 sequences are SGHVS and FQNEAQ. Deletions cut 6 bases from V and 4 bases from J, with 16 bases between. CDR3 length equals 15 residues. The CDR3 protein is CASRGGSDRYNEQFF. In DNA, the CDR3 is TGTGCCAGCAGGGGTGGGAGCGACCGTTACAATGAGCAGTTCTTC.

This clone was picked up one time. This chain connects TRBV7-8 to TRBJ2-7; 11 positions agree with TRBD2. Germline CDR1 SGHVS, CDR2 FQNEAQ. The CDR3 consists of 15 residues. Trimming at V came to 4 bases and at J to 3 bases, leaving 5 bases not matched to a gene. CDR3 DNA: TGTGCCAGCAGCTCCGGACTAGCGGGTCTCTACGAGCAGTACTTC. This gives the protein CASSSGLAGLYEQYF.

The V gene is TRBV20-1, the J gene TRBJ2-7; no reliable D call. Germline lookup yields CDR1 DFQATT and CDR2 SNEGSKA (reference sequence). The V end was cut by 5 bases, the J end by 2 bases, with 4 bases between. The CDR3 is 10 residues long. CDR3 sequence reads: CSAFPYEQYF. The CDR3 nucleotides are TGCAGTGCTTTCCCCTACGAGCAGTACTTC.

This chain uses TRBV7-9 with TRBJ2-3; no firm D call. The germline V gene has CDR1 SEHNR and CDR2 FQNEAQ (reference sequence). V lost 3 bases, J lost 11 bases, and 9 bases lay in between. The CDR3 consists of 11 residues. Here the CDR3 DNA reads TGTGCCAGCAGCTTGGGCTTGATGCAGTATTTT. Its translation: CASSLGLMQYF.

The V call is TRBV7-9, the J call TRBJ2-1, with TRBD1 identical over 9 bases. The CDR3 runs to 17 residues. V lost 5 bases to trimming and J lost 4 bases; unmatched junction nucleotides: 12. Germline CDR1 reads SEHNR; CDR2 reads FQNEAQ (reference sequence). CDR3 loop: CASSTPARQGGYNEQFF. In DNA form, the CDR3 reads TGTGCCAGCAGCACCCCAGCACGACAGGGGGGTTACAATGAGCAGTTCTTC.

J is TRBJ2-7 and V is TRBV27; either TRBD1 or TRBD2 may supply D (6 bases each). V dropped 5 bases and J dropped 2 bases, with 16 bases sitting between them. Germline V gene sequence: CDR1 MNHEY, CDR2 SMNVEV (reference sequence). The CDR3 totals 15 residues. This CDR3 reads CASSPRGSGAYEQYF. CDR3 nucleotide sequence: TGTGCCAGCAGTCCCAGGGGTAGCGGCGCCTACGAGCAGTACTTC.

This sequence joins TRBV28 and TRBJ1-2, with D possibly TRBD1 on 5 matching bases. This CDR3 contains 16 residues. The germline V and J ends were trimmed by 5 bases and 1 base, with 17 bases remaining between them. The germline V gene has CDR1 MDHEN and CDR2 SYDVKM. CDR3 nucleotides: TGTGCCAGCAGTGACAGAGGAGGGCCCCTTAACTATGGCTACACCTTC. Amino acid sequence: CASSDRGGPLNYGYTF.